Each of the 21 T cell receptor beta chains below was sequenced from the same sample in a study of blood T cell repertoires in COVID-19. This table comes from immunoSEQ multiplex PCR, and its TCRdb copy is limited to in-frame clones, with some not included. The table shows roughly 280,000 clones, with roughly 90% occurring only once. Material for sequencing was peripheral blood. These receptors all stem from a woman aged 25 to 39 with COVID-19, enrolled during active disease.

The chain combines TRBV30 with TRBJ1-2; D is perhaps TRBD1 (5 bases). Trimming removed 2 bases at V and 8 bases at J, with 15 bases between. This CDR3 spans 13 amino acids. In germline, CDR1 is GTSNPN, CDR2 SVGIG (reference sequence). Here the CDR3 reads CAWSLISKGGYTF. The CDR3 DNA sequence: TGTGCCTGGAGTCTTATCTCAAAGGGGGGCTACACCTTC.

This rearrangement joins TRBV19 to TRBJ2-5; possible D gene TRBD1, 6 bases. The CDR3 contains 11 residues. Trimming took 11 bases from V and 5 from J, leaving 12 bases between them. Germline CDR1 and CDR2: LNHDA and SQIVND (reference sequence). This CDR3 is CAVRGVETQYF. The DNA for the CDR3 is TGTGCCGTCAGGGGAGTGGAGACCCAGTACTTC.

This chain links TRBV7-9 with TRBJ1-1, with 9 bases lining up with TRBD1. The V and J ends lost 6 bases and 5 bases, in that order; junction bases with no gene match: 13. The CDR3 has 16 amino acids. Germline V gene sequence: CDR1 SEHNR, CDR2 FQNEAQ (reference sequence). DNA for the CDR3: TGTGCCAGCAGATCTACCGGGACAGGGACGGGTACTGAAGCTTTCTTT. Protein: CASRSTGTGTGTEAFF.

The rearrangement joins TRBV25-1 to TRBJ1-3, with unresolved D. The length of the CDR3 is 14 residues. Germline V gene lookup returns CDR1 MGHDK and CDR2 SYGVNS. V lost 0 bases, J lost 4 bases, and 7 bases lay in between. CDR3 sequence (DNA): TGTGCCAGCAGTGAATATAATCAGGGAAACACCATATATTTT. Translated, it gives CASSEYNQGNTIYF.

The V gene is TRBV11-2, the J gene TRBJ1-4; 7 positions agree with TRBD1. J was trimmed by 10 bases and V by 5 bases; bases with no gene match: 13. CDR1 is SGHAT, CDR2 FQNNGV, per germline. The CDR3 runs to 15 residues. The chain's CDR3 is CASSPTGVGIGKLFF. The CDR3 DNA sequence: TGTGCCAGCAGCCCCACAGGGGTAGGGATTGGAAAACTGTTTTTT.

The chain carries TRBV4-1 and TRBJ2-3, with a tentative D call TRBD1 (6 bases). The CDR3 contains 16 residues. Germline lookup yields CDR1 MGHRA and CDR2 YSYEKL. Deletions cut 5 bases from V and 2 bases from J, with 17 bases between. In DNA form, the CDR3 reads TGCGCCAGCAGCGCCTTAGGGGCAGGGGACACAGATACGCAGTATTTT. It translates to CASSALGAGDTDTQYF.

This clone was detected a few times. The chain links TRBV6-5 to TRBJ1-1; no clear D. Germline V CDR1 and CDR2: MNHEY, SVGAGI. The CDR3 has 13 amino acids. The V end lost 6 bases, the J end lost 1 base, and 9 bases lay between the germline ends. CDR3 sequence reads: CASSDTENTEAFF. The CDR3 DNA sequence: TGTGCCAGCAGCGATACAGAGAACACTGAAGCTTTCTTT.

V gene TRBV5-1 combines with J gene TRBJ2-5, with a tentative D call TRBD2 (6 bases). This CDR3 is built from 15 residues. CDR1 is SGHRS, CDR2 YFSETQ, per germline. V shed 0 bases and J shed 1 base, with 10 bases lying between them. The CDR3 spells CASSLGAGLQETQYF. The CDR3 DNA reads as TGCGCCAGCAGCTTGGGGGCGGGACTCCAAGAGACCCAGTACTTC.

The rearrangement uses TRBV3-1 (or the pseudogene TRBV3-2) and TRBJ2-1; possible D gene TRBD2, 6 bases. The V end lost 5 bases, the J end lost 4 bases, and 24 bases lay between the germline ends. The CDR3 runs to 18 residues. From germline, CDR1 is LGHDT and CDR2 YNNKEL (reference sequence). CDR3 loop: CASSYRVSGLLLYNEQFF. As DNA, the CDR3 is TGTGCCAGCAGCTATCGAGTATCGGGACTCCTCTTATACAATGAGCAGTTCTTC.

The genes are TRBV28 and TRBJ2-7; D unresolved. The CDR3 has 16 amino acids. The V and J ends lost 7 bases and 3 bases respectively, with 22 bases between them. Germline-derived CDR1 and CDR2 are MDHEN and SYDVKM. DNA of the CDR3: TGTGCCAGCACATCCCTAAGGAGTCTCTCGGGCTACGAGCAGTACTTC. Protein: CASTSLRSLSGYEQYF.

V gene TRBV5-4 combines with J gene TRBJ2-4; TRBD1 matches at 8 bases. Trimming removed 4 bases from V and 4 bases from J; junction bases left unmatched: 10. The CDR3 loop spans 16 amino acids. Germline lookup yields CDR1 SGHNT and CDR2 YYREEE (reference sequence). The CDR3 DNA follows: TGTGCCAGCAGCCTCCCCCGTGGACAGGGAAAAAACATTCAGTACTTC. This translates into CASSLPRGQGKNIQYF.

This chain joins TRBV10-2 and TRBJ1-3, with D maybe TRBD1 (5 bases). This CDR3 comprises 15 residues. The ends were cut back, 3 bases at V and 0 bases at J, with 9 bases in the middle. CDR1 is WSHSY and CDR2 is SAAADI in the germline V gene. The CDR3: CASSEQASSGNTIYF. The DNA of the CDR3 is TGCGCCAGCAGTGAACAGGCGAGCTCTGGAAACACCATATATTTT.

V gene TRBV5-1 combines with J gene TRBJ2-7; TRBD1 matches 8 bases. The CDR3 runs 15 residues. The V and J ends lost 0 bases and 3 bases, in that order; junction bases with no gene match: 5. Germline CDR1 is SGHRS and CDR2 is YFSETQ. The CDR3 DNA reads TGCGCCAGCAGCTTGGGTACGGGACAGGACTACGAGCAGTACTTC. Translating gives CASSLGTGQDYEQYF.

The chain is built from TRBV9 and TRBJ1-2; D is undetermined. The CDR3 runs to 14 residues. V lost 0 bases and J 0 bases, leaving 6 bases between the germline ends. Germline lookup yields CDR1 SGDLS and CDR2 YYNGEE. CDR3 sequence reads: CASSVAGTNYGYTF. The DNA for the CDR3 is TGTGCCAGCAGCGTAGCAGGCACTAACTATGGCTACACCTTC.

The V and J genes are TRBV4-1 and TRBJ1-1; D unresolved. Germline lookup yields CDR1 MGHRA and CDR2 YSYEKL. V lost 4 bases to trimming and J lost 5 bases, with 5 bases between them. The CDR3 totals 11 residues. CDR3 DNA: TGCGCCAGCAGCCGAGGGACTGAAGCTTTCTTT. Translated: CASSRGTEAFF.

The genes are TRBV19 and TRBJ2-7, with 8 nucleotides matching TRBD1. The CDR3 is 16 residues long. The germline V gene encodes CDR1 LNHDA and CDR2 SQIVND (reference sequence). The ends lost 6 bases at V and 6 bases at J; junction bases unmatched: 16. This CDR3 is CASSILTGQGAIEQYF. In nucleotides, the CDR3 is TGTGCCAGTAGCATTCTCACTGGGCAGGGGGCGATCGAGCAGTACTTC.

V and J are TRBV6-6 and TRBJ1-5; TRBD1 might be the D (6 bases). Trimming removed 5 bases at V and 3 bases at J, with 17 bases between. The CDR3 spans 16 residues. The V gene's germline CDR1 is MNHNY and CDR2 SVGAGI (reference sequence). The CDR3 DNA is TGTGCCAGCAGTACTTTACAGGGCGTACCCAATCAGCCCCAGCATTTT. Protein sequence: CASSTLQGVPNQPQHF.

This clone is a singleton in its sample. This CDR3 is CASSLDLEAAYLHF. The CDR3 nucleotides are TGTGCCAGCAGCTTAGATTTGGAGGCAGCATACCTCCACTTT. The V call is TRBV7-2, the J call TRBJ1-6; D unclear. The germline V and J ends were trimmed by 1 base and 15 bases, with 16 bases remaining between them. CDR1 and CDR2 from the germline V gene are SGHTA and FQGNSA. The CDR3 runs 14 residues.

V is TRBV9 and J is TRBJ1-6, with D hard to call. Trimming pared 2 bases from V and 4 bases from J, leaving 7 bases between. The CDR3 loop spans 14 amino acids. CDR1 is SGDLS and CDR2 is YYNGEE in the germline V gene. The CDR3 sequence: CASSVGRYNSPLHF. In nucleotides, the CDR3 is TGTGCCAGCAGCGTGGGCAGGTATAATTCACCCCTCCACTTT.

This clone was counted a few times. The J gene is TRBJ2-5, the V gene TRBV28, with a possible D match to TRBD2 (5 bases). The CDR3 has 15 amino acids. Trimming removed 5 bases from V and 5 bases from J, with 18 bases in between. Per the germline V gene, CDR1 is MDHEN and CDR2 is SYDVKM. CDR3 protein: CASSPPPGMGETQYF. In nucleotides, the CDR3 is TGTGCCAGCAGTCCCCCCCCGGGGATGGGGGAGACCCAGTACTTC.

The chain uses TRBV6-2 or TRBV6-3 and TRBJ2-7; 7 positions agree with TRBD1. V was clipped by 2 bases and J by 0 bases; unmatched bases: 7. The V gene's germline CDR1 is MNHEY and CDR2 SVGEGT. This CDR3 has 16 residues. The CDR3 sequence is CASSYPTGKNSYEQYF. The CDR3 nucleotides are TGTGCCAGCAGTTACCCGACAGGGAAGAACTCCTACGAGCAGTACTTC.